These 7 T cell receptor beta chains were sequenced from one sample in a study of blood T cells in healthy people across ages. A second about 6 to 12 cycle PCR used barcoded and J-beta primers. TCRdb passed the 5' RACE reads through MiXCR, listing each CDR3 protein once. The sample has around 1,700,000 distinct CDR3 sequences, 25% to 30% seen once. Sequenced material: blood. The receptors here all came from a woman younger than 45 in good health.

This clonotype was recorded many times. The rearrangement links TRBV12-3 or TRBV12-4 to TRBJ1-2; D is undetermined. The V gene lost 3 bases and the J gene lost 8 bases, with 22 bases spanning the gap. The length of the CDR3 is 16 residues. The CDR3 DNA follows: TGTGCCAGCAGTTTCCGGAGATTACCTTTTCCCTACGGCTACACCTTC. Amino acids: CASSFRRLPFPYGYTF.

This clonotype was picked up a small number of times. The chain links TRBV20-1 to TRBJ2-1; 11 bases align to TRBD2. Per the germline V gene, CDR1 is DFQATT and CDR2 is SNEGSKA (reference sequence). V dropped 6 bases and J dropped 7; count of bases not matched to a gene: 5. There are 13 residues in the CDR3. The CDR3 DNA follows: TGCAGTGCGGTAGCGGGGGGGCGTAATGAGCAGTTCTTC. Translated, it gives CSAVAGGRNEQFF.

V usage is TRBV19 and J usage is TRBJ2-1; TRBD2 is a possible D gene (6 bases). This CDR3 contains 15 residues. CDR1 is LNHDA, CDR2 SQIVND, per germline (reference sequence). Between the trimmed V and J ends, which lost 5 bases and 8 bases, there was a span of 19 bases. The DNA for the CDR3 is TGTGCCAGTAGTCTGCGGGACTTTGACGGAGATGAGCAGTTCTTC. As protein: CASSLRDFDGDEQFF.

The chain employs TRBV3-1 and TRBJ2-5; 9 positions agree with TRBD2. The V and J ends lost 4 bases and 11 bases, in that order; junction bases with no gene match: 14. The germline gives CDR1 LGHDT, CDR2 YNNKEL (reference sequence). The CDR3 runs 15 residues. CDR3 DNA: TGTGCCAGCAGCCGGGGTAGCGGGAGCGAGGACAAGCAGTACTTC. Translating gives CASSRGSGSEDKQYF.

The genes are TRBV9 and TRBJ2-1; perhaps TRBD1 as D (5 bases). There are 13 residues in the CDR3. Germline V gene sequence: CDR1 SGDLS, CDR2 YYNGEE. Trimming took 2 bases from V and 7 from J, leaving 10 bases between them. The CDR3 bases are TGTGCCAGCAGCGTCAGATACAGGAATGAGCAGTTCTTC. Translated, it gives CASSVRYRNEQFF.

The rearrangement uses TRBV6-5 and TRBJ2-7; possibly TRBD2 for D (6 bases). V lost 2 bases and J lost 12, with 14 bases in between. The CDR3 runs 12 residues. The germline CDR1 and CDR2 sequences are MNHEY and SVGAGI. DNA for the CDR3: TGTGCCAGCAGTTACGGTTTCGGGGGTCGGTACTTC. It codes for CASSYGFGGRYF.

At least ten counts were recorded for this clonotype. The gene calls are TRBV5-1 and TRBJ2-5, with D perhaps TRBD2 (6 bases). Germline lookup yields CDR1 SGHRS and CDR2 YFSETQ. The CDR3 runs 14 residues. Trimming shortened V by 1 base and J by 2 bases, and 9 bases separated the two germline ends. The CDR3 nucleotides are TGCGCCAGCAGCTTGACCGCGGGGCAAGAGACCCAGTACTTC. Its translation: CASSLTAGQETQYF.